Below are 8 T cell receptor beta chains sequenced from a single sample in a study of T-cell memory formation after mild COVID-19. TCRdb processed the 5' RACE reads anew with MiXCR; each CDR3 protein has one entry. Of over 350,000 distinct CDR3 sequences listed, approximately 25% were seen once; the top ten hold 8.8%. Sample: PBMCs or a T cell subset sorted from them (not recorded which). These receptors all come from an adult woman who had mild COVID-19 (a few samples of this study predate the infection). Cell type and time point are not known.

The chain joins TRBV6-4 to TRBJ2-1; 8 nucleotides align to TRBD2. After removal of 3 bases from V and 8 bases from J, the junction contained 3 bases not matched to a gene. This CDR3 is 13 amino acids long. CDR1 is MRHNA and CDR2 is SNTAGT in the germline V gene. The CDR3 loop reads CASSERLAYEQFF. As DNA, the CDR3 is TGTGCCAGCAGTGAGAGACTAGCGTATGAGCAGTTCTTC.

This CDR3 reads CASSEAGTDLPSGELFF. The CDR3 DNA is TGTGCCAGCAGTGAAGCGGGGACAGATCTCCCCTCCGGGGAGCTGTTTTTT. This chain connects TRBV2 to TRBJ2-2, with 7 nucleotides matching TRBD1. With V trimmed by 0 bases and J by 6 bases, 10 bases remained unmatched. The CDR3 length is 17 residues. Germline loops: CDR1 SNHLY, CDR2 FYNNEI.

This clonotype was counted only a few times. This CDR3 is CASSQGPINEQFF. The DNA for the CDR3 is TGCGCCAGCAGCCAAGGACCGATTAATGAGCAGTTCTTC. V gene TRBV4-3 combines with J gene TRBJ2-1; D remains unclear. CDR1 LGHNA and CDR2 YSLEER come from the germline V gene. The CDR3 is 13 residues long. V was shortened by 1 base and J by 7 bases, with 8 bases between the two germline ends.

This clonotype was picked up a small number of times. CDR3 residues: CASSSTAPYGYTF. In DNA, the CDR3 is TGTGCCAGCAGCTCCACCGCCCCCTATGGCTACACCTTC. The rearrangement links TRBV12-3 or TRBV12-4 to TRBJ1-2; D ambiguous. Trimming stripped 6 bases from V and 4 bases from J, with 12 bases between. The CDR3 totals 13 residues.

J is TRBJ2-7 and V is TRBV5-1; the match to TRBD1 covers 7 bases. The CDR3 has 15 residues. The V gene end was trimmed by 2 bases and the J gene end by 5 bases; junction bases not matched to a gene: 10. CDR1 SGHRS and CDR2 YFSETQ come from the germline V gene. CDR3 sequence (DNA): TGCGCCAGCAGCTTCCGACAGGGTGGAGTCGACGAGCAGTACTTC. This sequence encodes CASSFRQGGVDEQYF.

In its sample, this clonotype was seen a few times. This chain connects TRBV12-3 or TRBV12-4 to TRBJ2-5; D gene unclear. Trimming stripped 3 bases from V and 4 bases from J, with 12 bases between. The CDR3 runs 14 residues. This CDR3 is CASSFWGSAETQYF. Here the CDR3 DNA reads TGTGCCAGCAGTTTTTGGGGTTCAGCAGAGACCCAGTACTTC.

The chain carries TRBV7-9 and TRBJ1-5; no clear D gene. V shed 4 bases and J shed 2 bases, with 12 bases lying between them. This CDR3 has 15 residues. Per the germline V gene, CDR1 is SEHNR and CDR2 is FQNEAQ (reference sequence). CDR3 loop: CASSSGDPGNQPQHF. CDR3 nucleotide sequence: TGTGCCAGCAGCTCCGGGGATCCAGGCAATCAGCCCCAGCATTTT.

In this sample, this clonotype turned up a few times. The rearrangement uses TRBV13 and TRBJ2-2; 11 positions match TRBD1. V trimming: 3 bases; J trimming: 5 bases; junction bases outside the gene matches: 5. The CDR3 consists of 16 residues. Germline V CDR1 and CDR2: PRHDT, FYEKMQ (reference sequence). For the CDR3, the DNA is TGTGCCAGCAGCTTTTCGGGACAGGGGGTAACCGGGGAGCTGTTTTTT. Translated, it gives CASSFSGQGVTGELFF.